These 5 T cell receptor beta chains share one sample of origin, sequenced in a study of PD-1 blockade in classical Hodgkin lymphoma. Each and every patient relapsed after autologous stem cell transplantation, and patients got differing brentuximab vedotin exposure. Sequenced by immunoSEQ multiplex PCR; TCRdb stores in-frame clones only, minus some. This sample carries roughly 81,000 clones, 92% of them seen once, and the ten largest clones take about 2.7%. The source was peripheral blood mononuclear cells (PBMCs), collected before the second cycle of nivolumab. The receptors originated from a human donor with classical Hodgkin lymphoma.

This chain connects TRBV7-8 to TRBJ1-1; tentative D call: TRBD1 (5 bases). The V and J ends lost 4 bases and 4 bases respectively, with 19 bases between them. This CDR3 is built from 16 residues. Germline V gene sequence: CDR1 SGHVS, CDR2 FQNEAQ. In nucleotides, the CDR3 is TGTGCCAGCAGCTATCACGGGACGGGGGATGGCACTGAAGCTTTCTTT. Residues: CASSYHGTGDGTEAFF.

This sequence joins TRBV6-1 and TRBJ2-7, with a possible D match to TRBD2 (6 bases). V lost 2 bases to trimming and J lost 0 bases, with 14 bases between them. Germline assignment: CDR1 MNHNS and CDR2 SASEGT. The CDR3 sequence is 16 residues long. DNA for the CDR3: TGTGCCAGCAGTGAATTCATGGGGGGACCCTCCTACGAGCAGTACTTC. Translation gives CASSEFMGGPSYEQYF.

The chain joins TRBV14 to TRBJ2-1; the match to TRBD2 covers 10 bases. The germline CDR1 and CDR2 sequences are SGHDN and FVKESK. V lost 4 bases and J lost 10; bases outside the gene matches: 34. The CDR3 sequence is 23 residues long. Written as DNA, the CDR3 is TGTGCCAGCAGCCCAGGACTGCCGGGGGCGCCTTGGGCGGATAGCGGGAGGCGAGGGGAGCAGTTCTTC. It yields the protein CASSPGLPGAPWADSGRRGEQFF. Variable domain in full (rest from reference TRBV14 and TRBJ2-1): EAGVTQFPSHSVIEKGQTVTLRCDPISGHDNLYWYRRVMGKEIKFLLHFVKESKQDESGMPNNRFLAERTGGTYSTLKVQPAELEDSGVYFCASSPGLPGAPWADSGRRGEQFFGPGTRLTVL.

A single count supports this clone. This chain connects TRBV7-2 to TRBJ2-7, with 10 bases lining up with TRBD2. Trimming took 2 bases from V and 0 from J; bases not matched to a gene: 7. Looked up from germline, CDR1 is SGHTA and CDR2 is FQGNSA. The CDR3 extends over 17 amino acids. CDR3 coding DNA: TGTGCCAGCAGCTTACGACTAGCGGGCCCGACCTCCTACGAGCAGTACTTC. This translates into CASSLRLAGPTSYEQYF.

This chain connects TRBV6-1 to TRBJ2-3; D ambiguous. CDR1 is MNHNS and CDR2 is SASEGT in the germline V gene. Trimming shortened V by 6 bases and J by 4 bases, and 14 bases separated the two germline ends. The CDR3 covers 14 residues. This chain's CDR3 is CASRLMRGPDTQYF. The CDR3 nucleotides are TGTGCCAGCAGACTCATGCGCGGCCCAGATACGCAGTATTTT.